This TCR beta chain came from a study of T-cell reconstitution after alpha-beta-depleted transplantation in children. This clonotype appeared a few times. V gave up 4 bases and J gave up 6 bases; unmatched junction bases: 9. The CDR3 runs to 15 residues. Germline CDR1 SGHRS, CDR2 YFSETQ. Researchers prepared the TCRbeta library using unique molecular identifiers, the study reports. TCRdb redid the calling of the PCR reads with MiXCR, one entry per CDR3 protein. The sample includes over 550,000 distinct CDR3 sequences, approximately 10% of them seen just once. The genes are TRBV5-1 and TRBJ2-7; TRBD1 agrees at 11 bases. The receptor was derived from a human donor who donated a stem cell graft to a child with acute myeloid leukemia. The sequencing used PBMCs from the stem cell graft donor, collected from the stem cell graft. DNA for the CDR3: TGCGCCAGCAGCCGGACAGGGGGCCAGTGGGCCGAGCAGTACTTC. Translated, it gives CASSRTGGQWAEQYF.